This TCR beta chain appears in the sequencing data of a study of shared clonotypes between healthy human individuals. Study results and caveats: Rarefaction showed that sequencing of sorted subsets was incomplete (despite large depth). Non-shared clonotypes were found to have lower generation probabilities than the clonotypes that were shared by all four of the sorted-subset donors.

In regard to this clone: The target antigen is unknown.

CD8 cells classed as naive were CD45RO-negative and positively selected for CCR7, excluding terminally differentiated effector memory CD45RA+ cells. At the deep level, the assay was run. Measured with immunoSEQ multiplex PCR; TCRdb has only the in-frame clones, and not every one. The data hold about 1,900,000 clones, with roughly 95% observed a single time. The receptor comes from a man younger than 35 in good health. The sequencing input was naive CD8+ T cells sorted from blood.

The DNA for the CDR3 is TGTGCCAGCAGTCCCACCCGGGAGGGGGTGGGGACCCAGTACTTC. Translated, it gives CASSPTREGVGTQYF. The J gene is TRBJ2-5, the V gene TRBV27; TRBD2 matches 8 bases. Trimming cost V 5 bases and J 7 bases; bases outside gene matches: 12. Germline CDR1 and CDR2: MNHEY and SMNVEV (reference sequence). This CDR3 contains 15 residues.